Each of the 31 T cell receptor beta chains below was sequenced from the same sample in a study of blood T cell repertoires in COVID-19. Measured with immunoSEQ multiplex PCR; TCRdb has only the in-frame clones, and not every one. The repertoire holds 200,000 to 300,000 clones, approximately 89% seen once, with under 3% in the top ten. The sequenced sample was PBMCs or T cells enriched from blood (not recorded which). These receptors were obtained from a woman under 30 who had recovered from COVID-19.

The chain has TRBV5-6 and TRBJ1-1, with 7 nucleotides matching TRBD1. Germline V CDR1 and CDR2: SGHDT, YYEEEE. The length of the CDR3 is 16 residues. The junction had 6 bases not matched to a gene; V was cut back by 0 bases and J by 1 base. The CDR3 reads CASSLERTGWNTEAFF. The CDR3 nucleotides are TGTGCCAGCAGCTTGGAACGGACAGGATGGAACACTGAAGCTTTCTTT.

This clone was detected only once. The chain carries TRBV2 and TRBJ2-3, with D possibly being TRBD2 (5 bases). CDR3 length: 13 residues. The V end was cut by 1 base, the J end by 8 bases, with 10 bases between. The germline V gene encodes CDR1 SNHLY and CDR2 FYNNEI. The CDR3 sequence: CASSEVMAGTQYF. CDR3 coding DNA: TGTGCCAGCAGTGAAGTCATGGCGGGTACGCAGTATTTT.

The chain has TRBV27 and TRBJ1-4, with D perhaps TRBD1 (6 bases). The CDR3 covers 15 residues. Looked up from germline, CDR1 is MNHEY and CDR2 is SMNVEV (reference sequence). V dropped 8 bases and J dropped 4 bases, with 17 bases sitting between them. CDR3 loop: CASRTRTEFNEKLFF. CDR3 in DNA: TGTGCCAGCCGAACACGGACAGAGTTTAATGAAAAACTGTTTTTT.

The chain is built from TRBV7-2 and TRBJ2-5; 11 bases are a match to TRBD2. The germline gives CDR1 SGHTA, CDR2 FQGNSA. After removal of 1 base from V and 5 bases from J, the junction contained 12 bases not matched to a gene. This CDR3 contains 18 residues. Here the CDR3 reads CASSLGGSGGAGGETQYF. The CDR3 DNA reads as TGTGCCAGCAGCTTAGGAGGTAGCGGGGGGGCCGGAGGGGAGACCCAGTACTTC.

This clone was seen just once. The gene calls are TRBV29-1 and TRBJ1-1, with D unclear. This CDR3 spans 13 amino acids. Germline V gives CDR1 SQVTM, CDR2 ANQGSEA. The V end was cut by 2 bases, the J end by 0 bases, with 7 bases between. The CDR3 nucleotides read TGCAGCGTTGAATTGGAGCTGAACACTGAAGCTTTCTTT. Encoded protein: CSVELELNTEAFF.

The chain employs TRBV28 and TRBJ1-5, with unresolved D. The length of the CDR3 is 16 residues. The ends were cut back, 6 bases at V and 0 bases at J, with 15 bases in the middle. CDR1 is MDHEN and CDR2 is SYDVKM in the germline V gene. The CDR3 DNA reads TGTGCCAGCAGGCCCGAGGTAGATTATAGCAATCAGCCCCAGCATTTT. This translates into CASRPEVDYSNQPQHF.

V usage is TRBV25-1 and J usage is TRBJ1-2; D remains unclear. Trimming removed 2 bases at V and 4 bases at J, with 11 bases between. Looked up from germline, CDR1 is MGHDK and CDR2 is SYGVNS. The CDR3 consists of 14 residues. CDR3 nucleotide sequence: TGTGCCAGCAGTGAAACAGCCGGAGGCTATGGCTACACCTTC. This gives the protein CASSETAGGYGYTF.

The chain couples TRBV27 to TRBJ2-5; 14 bases map to TRBD2. Germline CDR1 reads MNHEY; CDR2 reads SMNVEV (reference sequence). CDR3 length equals 16 residues. After removal of 7 bases from V and 2 bases from J, the junction contained 6 bases not matched to a gene. The CDR3 sequence is CASTRTSGGPQETQYF. For the CDR3, the DNA is TGTGCCAGCACCCGGACTAGCGGGGGGCCGCAAGAGACCCAGTACTTC.

The chain recombines TRBV6-5 with TRBJ1-1; a weak D match, TRBD1 (6 bases). This CDR3 contains 16 residues. V shed 2 bases and J shed 6 bases, with 19 bases lying between them. Germline CDR1 is MNHEY and CDR2 is SVGAGI. CDR3 coding DNA: TGTGCCAGCAGTTACGCCACCCCGGGGGGCGCTTCTGAAGCTTTCTTT. Encoded protein: CASSYATPGGASEAFF.

The genes are TRBV2 and TRBJ2-7; 10 bases align to TRBD2. Germline CDR1 is SNHLY and CDR2 is FYNNEI. Trimming at V came to 4 bases and at J to 3 bases, leaving 3 bases not matched to a gene. The CDR3 spans 14 residues. CDR3 loop: CASSGTSGIYEQYF. The CDR3, as DNA: TGTGCCAGCAGTGGTACTAGCGGGATCTACGAGCAGTACTTC.

The rearrangement joins TRBV19 to TRBJ2-5; 9 nucleotides align to TRBD1. The germline gives CDR1 LNHDA, CDR2 SQIVND (reference sequence). This CDR3 comprises 15 residues. V trimming: 6 bases; J trimming: 5 bases; junction bases outside the gene matches: 10. The CDR3 reads CASSDRHRGRETQYF. CDR3 in DNA: TGTGCCAGTAGCGATCGGCACAGGGGGCGTGAGACCCAGTACTTC.

V is TRBV5-1 and J is TRBJ1-3, with 10 nucleotides matching TRBD1. CDR1 and CDR2 from the germline V gene are SGHRS and YFSETQ. CDR3 length: 17 residues. V dropped 4 bases and J dropped 4; count of bases not matched to a gene: 11. Here the CDR3 DNA reads TGCGCCAGCAGCACGGAGGGACAGGGGATCTCCGGAAACACCATATATTTT. Translated: CASSTEGQGISGNTIYF.

The chain recombines TRBV3-1 (or the pseudogene TRBV3-2) with TRBJ1-1, with TRBD1 matching 7 bases. The V gene end was trimmed by 0 bases and the J gene end by 12 bases; junction bases not matched to a gene: 7. The CDR3 runs 13 residues. Germline CDR1 is LGHDT and CDR2 is YNNKEL (reference sequence). This chain's CDR3 is CASSQETGRVTFF. The CDR3 coding sequence is TGTGCCAGCAGCCAAGAGACAGGGCGGGTGACTTTCTTT.

The chain combines TRBV4-2 with TRBJ2-7; D is unclear. Deletions cut 0 bases from V and 3 bases from J, with 6 bases between. Germline CDR1 LGHNA, CDR2 YNFKEQ. The CDR3 has 13 residues. CDR3 nucleotides: TGTGCCAGCAGCCAAGATCTCGTCTACGAGCAGTACTTC. Translated, it gives CASSQDLVYEQYF.

This chain links TRBV5-4 with TRBJ1-6, with D possibly TRBD1 on 5 matching bases. CDR3 length: 15 amino acids. Trimming removed 4 bases at V and 7 bases at J, with 15 bases between. The germline V gene has CDR1 SGHNT and CDR2 YYREEE (reference sequence). The DNA of the CDR3 is TGTGCCAGCAGCCGCGACGGGAGACAGAATTCACCCCTCCACTTT. Translated, it gives CASSRDGRQNSPLHF.

The V call is TRBV25-1, the J call TRBJ2-1; weak D call: TRBD1 (6 bases). V lost 4 bases and J 7 bases, leaving 11 bases between the germline ends. Per the germline V gene, CDR1 is MGHDK and CDR2 is SYGVNS. The CDR3 loop spans 13 amino acids. CDR3 bases: TGTGCCAGCAGTGGAGGGGGAGCGAATGAGCAGTTCTTC. Translating it yields CASSGGGANEQFF. The full variable domain, rest sourced from reference TRBV25-1 and TRBJ2-1, is EADIYQTPRYLVIGTGKKITLECSQTMGHDKMYWYQQDPGMELHLIHYSYGVNSTEKGDLSSESTVSRIRTEHFPLTLESARPSHTSQYLCASSGGGANEQFFGPGTRLTVL.

This clone was seen a single time. This rearrangement joins TRBV19 to TRBJ1-2; no definite D call. The V end was cut by 10 bases, the J end by 4 bases, with 10 bases between. The germline gives CDR1 LNHDA, CDR2 SQIVND (reference sequence). This CDR3 contains 11 residues. CDR3 in amino acids: CATHSFYGYTF. CDR3 DNA: TGTGCCACCCACTCCTTCTATGGCTACACCTTC.

The chain has TRBV11-3 and TRBJ1-1, with a tentative D call TRBD1 (6 bases). This CDR3 is built from 13 residues. The germline V gene encodes CDR1 SGHNT and CDR2 YENEEA. V was pared by 4 bases and J by 7 bases, with 13 bases between. CDR3 sequence: CASSSTPGVEAFF. The CDR3 DNA follows: TGTGCCAGCAGCTCCACTCCAGGGGTTGAAGCTTTCTTT. Variable domain in full (rest from reference TRBV11-3 and TRBJ1-1): EAGVVQSPRYKIIEKKQPVAFWCNPISGHNTLYWYLQNLGQGPELLIRYENEEAVDDSQLPKDRFSAERLKGVDSTLKIQPAELGDSAVYLCASSSTPGVEAFFGQGTRLTVV.

CDR3 in amino acids: CASSWDRENDGYTF. DNA of the CDR3: TGCGCCAGCAGCTGGGACAGGGAAAACGATGGCTACACCTTC. The chain uses TRBV5-1 and TRBJ1-2; 9 positions agree with TRBD1. V lost 3 bases to trimming and J lost 6 bases; unmatched junction nucleotides: 6. This CDR3 spans 14 amino acids. Germline CDR1 SGHRS, CDR2 YFSETQ.

This chain uses TRBV5-6 with TRBJ1-6; 7 bases match TRBD1. Per the germline V gene, CDR1 is SGHDT and CDR2 is YYEEEE. With 3 bases clipped from V and 4 bases from J, the junction kept 4 bases outside the gene matches. The CDR3 totals 15 residues. The CDR3 reads CASSWGQSYNSPLHF. The DNA of the CDR3 is TGTGCCAGCAGCTGGGGACAGTCTTATAATTCACCCCTCCACTTT.

CDR3 in amino acids: CASEQRGYYNEQFF. The CDR3 DNA is TGTGCCAGCGAGCAGCGGGGGTACTACAATGAGCAGTTCTTC. V and J are TRBV27 and TRBJ2-1; 8 bases map to TRBD2. The CDR3 is made up of 14 amino acids. Germline values: CDR1 MNHEY, CDR2 SMNVEV (reference sequence). J lost 3 bases, V lost 8 bases, and 6 bases had no gene match.

This clone showed up just once. The chain uses TRBV7-2 and TRBJ2-1; a weak D match, TRBD2 (5 bases). Trimming left V 7 bases short and J 8 bases short, with 18 bases between. Germline CDR1 and CDR2: SGHTA and FQGNSA. The CDR3 has 14 amino acids. The CDR3 DNA sequence: TGTGCCAGCAAAGATAGGCTAGCTTTCGATGAGCAGTTCTTC. Translation gives CASKDRLAFDEQFF.

This clone was seen once. The chain couples TRBV10-3 to TRBJ1-5; unclear D gene. The CDR3 length is 16 residues. V lost 11 bases and J 0 bases, leaving 20 bases between the germline ends. The V gene's germline CDR1 is ENHRY and CDR2 SYGVKD. The CDR3 region has the DNA TGTGCCGCGTCGACCTCTTGGGCTTATAGCAATCAGCCCCAGCATTTT. Residues: CAASTSWAYSNQPQHF.

The chain uses TRBV27 and TRBJ2-7, with a possible D match to TRBD1 (6 bases). CDR1 is MNHEY and CDR2 is SMNVEV in the germline V gene (reference sequence). With 5 bases removed from V and 0 bases from J, the gap between germline ends came to 14 bases. CDR3 length equals 15 residues. The CDR3 sequence: CASSLGQISSYEQYF. Written as DNA, the CDR3 is TGTGCCAGCAGTCTTGGACAGATCAGCTCCTACGAGCAGTACTTC.

The chain joins TRBV7-6 to TRBJ2-7, with a weak D call TRBD2 (5 bases). There are 17 residues in the CDR3. Per the germline V gene, CDR1 is SGHVS and CDR2 is FNYEAQ. Trimming removed 5 bases from V and 4 bases from J, with 24 bases in between. CDR3 amino acids: CASSDRTPSSLEYEQYF. In nucleotides, the CDR3 is TGTGCCAGCAGCGACCGAACCCCTAGCTCTCTCGAGTACGAGCAGTACTTC. The whole variable domain, remainder taken from reference TRBV7-6 and TRBJ2-7, is GAGVSQSPRYKVTKRGQDVALRCDPISGHVSLYWYRQALGQGPEFLTYFNYEAQQDKSGLPNDRFSAERPEGSISTLTIQRTEQRDSAMYRCASSDRTPSSLEYEQYFGPGTRLTVT.

The chain couples TRBV7-8 to TRBJ1-4, with 7 nucleotides matching TRBD1. V was pared by 5 bases and J by 3 bases, with 21 bases of the junction left unmatched. The CDR3 runs 20 residues. Germline lookup yields CDR1 SGHVS and CDR2 FQNEAQ. CDR3 sequence: CASSPRTPGTVLLANEKLFF. DNA of the CDR3: TGTGCCAGCAGCCCACGAACGCCCGGGACAGTCCTCTTAGCTAATGAAAAACTGTTTTTT.

The rearrangement links TRBV10-3 to TRBJ2-3, with D possibly being TRBD1 (6 bases). V shed 2 bases and J shed 3 bases, with 9 bases lying between them. Germline CDR1 reads ENHRY; CDR2 reads SYGVKD. This CDR3 contains 14 residues. Written as DNA, the CDR3 is TGTGCCATCAGTGAGCGAGGACAGACAGATACGCAGTATTTT. It specifies CAISERGQTDTQYF.

The chain recombines TRBV9 with TRBJ2-1, with 10 bases lining up with TRBD2. The CDR3 loop spans 16 amino acids. The V segment lost 0 bases and the J segment 7 bases; nucleotides outside the gene matches: 7. The germline gives CDR1 SGDLS, CDR2 YYNGEE. CDR3 loop: CASSVEASGSLNEQFF. The CDR3 DNA follows: TGTGCCAGCAGCGTAGAGGCTAGCGGGAGCCTAAATGAGCAGTTCTTC.

This clone was seen just once. The chain has TRBV24-1 and TRBJ2-2, with 8 bases that match TRBD2. The CDR3 is 16 residues long. Unmatched junction bases numbered 6, after V lost 4 bases and J lost 3 bases. The germline V gene encodes CDR1 KGHDR and CDR2 SFDVKD. CDR3 sequence (DNA): TGTGCCACCAGTGACTCCGGGACTAGTTACACCGGGGAGCTGTTTTTT. This encodes CATSDSGTSYTGELFF.

Written as DNA, the CDR3 is TGTGCCAGCGCAGTGGGGTTAGGGAGTGGCAATCAGCCCCAGCATTTT. This sequence encodes CASAVGLGSGNQPQHF. The chain links TRBV11-2 to TRBJ1-5, with no clear D. V was clipped by 8 bases and J by 2 bases, with 19 bases between them. Germline loops: CDR1 SGHAT, CDR2 FQNNGV. This CDR3 is built from 16 residues.

The CDR3 sequence is CASEIGGSGELFF. For the CDR3, the DNA is TGTGCTAGTGAGATAGGGGGCTCCGGGGAGCTGTTTTTT. V is TRBV12-5 and J is TRBJ2-2; TRBD1 matches 7 bases. Germline V gives CDR1 LGHNT, CDR2 FRNRAP. This CDR3 comprises 13 residues. V gave up 7 bases and J gave up 6 bases; unmatched junction bases: 5.